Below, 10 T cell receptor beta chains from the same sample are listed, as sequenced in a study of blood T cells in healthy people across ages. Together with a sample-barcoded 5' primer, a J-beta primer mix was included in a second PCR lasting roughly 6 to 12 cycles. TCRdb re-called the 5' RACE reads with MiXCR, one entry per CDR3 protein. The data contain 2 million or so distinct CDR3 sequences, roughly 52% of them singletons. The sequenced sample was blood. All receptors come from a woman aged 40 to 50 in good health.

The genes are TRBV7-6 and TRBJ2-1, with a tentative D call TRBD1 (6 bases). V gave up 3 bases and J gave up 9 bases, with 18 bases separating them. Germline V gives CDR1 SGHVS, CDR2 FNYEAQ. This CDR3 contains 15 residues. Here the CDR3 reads CASSLGPQGLGEQFF. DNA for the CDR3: TGTGCCAGCAGCTTGGGCCCACAGGGTTTGGGTGAGCAGTTCTTC.

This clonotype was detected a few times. The DNA for the CDR3 is TGTGCCAGCAGCCAAGATTTGTCGTTGGGCCGACAGGGGAGCACAGATACGCAGTATTTT. Translation: CASSQDLSLGRQGSTDTQYF. The chain employs TRBV14 and TRBJ2-3; TRBD1 matches at 8 bases. CDR3 size: 20 residues. Germline V gives CDR1 SGHDN, CDR2 FVKESK. The junction had 14 bases not matched to a gene; V was cut back by 0 bases and J by 0 bases.

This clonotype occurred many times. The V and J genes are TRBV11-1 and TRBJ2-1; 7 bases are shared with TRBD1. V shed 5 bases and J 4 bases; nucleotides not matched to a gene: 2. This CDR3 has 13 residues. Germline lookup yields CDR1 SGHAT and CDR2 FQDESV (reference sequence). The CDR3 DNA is TGTGCCAGCAGCCGGGGACAGTACAATGAGCAGTTCTTC. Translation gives CASSRGQYNEQFF.

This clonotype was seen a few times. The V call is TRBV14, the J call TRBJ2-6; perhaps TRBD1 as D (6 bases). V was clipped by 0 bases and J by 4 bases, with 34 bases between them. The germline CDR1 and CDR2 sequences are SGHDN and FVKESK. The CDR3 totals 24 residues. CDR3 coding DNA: TGTGCCAGCAGCCAAGATTGGCAACCGAATAACAGGGATCTCTGTTGTCCGGGGGCCAACGTCCTGACTTTC. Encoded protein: CASSQDWQPNNRDLCCPGANVLTF.

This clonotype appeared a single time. The CDR3: CASSQTPLAGGSDTQYF. The CDR3 coding sequence is TGTGCCAGCAGTCAAACCCCACTAGCGGGGGGCTCAGATACGCAGTATTTT. The chain uses TRBV6-1 and TRBJ2-3, with 12 nucleotides matching TRBD2. CDR3 length equals 17 residues. CDR1 and CDR2 (germline): MNHNS, SASEGT. The J segment lost 4 bases and the V segment lost 5 bases, leaving 10 bases of the junction unmatched.

CDR3 in DNA: TGCAGTGCTAGACACGACAGGGCCTACAATGAGCAGTTCTTC. This sequence encodes CSARHDRAYNEQFF. V and J are TRBV20-1 and TRBJ2-1; TRBD1 matches 7 bases. V lost 2 bases and J lost 2; bases outside the gene matches: 3. CDR1 is DFQATT, CDR2 SNEGSKA, per germline (reference sequence). The CDR3 is 14 residues long.

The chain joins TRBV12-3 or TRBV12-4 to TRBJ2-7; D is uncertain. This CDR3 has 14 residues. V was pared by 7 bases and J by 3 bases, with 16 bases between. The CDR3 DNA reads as TGTGCCAGCACCCTCTCCTCTGCGCTCTACGAGCAGTACTTC. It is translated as CASTLSSALYEQYF.

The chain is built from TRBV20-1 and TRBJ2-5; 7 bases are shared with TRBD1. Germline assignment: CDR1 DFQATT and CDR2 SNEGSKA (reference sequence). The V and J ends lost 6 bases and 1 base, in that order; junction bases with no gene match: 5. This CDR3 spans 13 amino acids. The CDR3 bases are TGCAGTGCCGCCGGGACAGCCCAAGAGACCCAGTACTTC. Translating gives CSAAGTAQETQYF.

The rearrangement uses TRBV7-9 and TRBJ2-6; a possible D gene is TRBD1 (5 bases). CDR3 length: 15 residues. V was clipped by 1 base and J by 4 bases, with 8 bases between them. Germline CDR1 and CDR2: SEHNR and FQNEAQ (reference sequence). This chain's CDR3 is CASSLERTGANVLTF. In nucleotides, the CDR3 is TGTGCCAGCAGCTTAGAGAGGACAGGGGCCAACGTCCTGACTTTC.

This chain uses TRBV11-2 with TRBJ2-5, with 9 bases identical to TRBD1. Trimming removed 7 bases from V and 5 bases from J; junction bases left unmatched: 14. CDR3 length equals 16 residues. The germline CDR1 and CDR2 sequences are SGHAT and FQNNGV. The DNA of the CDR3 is TGTGCCAGCACTAGGGACAGGGCTTCATTGCGGGAGACCCAGTACTTC. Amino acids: CASTRDRASLRETQYF.